This TCR beta chain was profiled in a study of shared clonotypes between healthy human individuals. The CDR3 loop spans 16 amino acids. Trimming removed 3 bases from V and 2 bases from J; junction bases left unmatched: 6. Germline loops: CDR1 SGHTA, CDR2 FQGNSA. Repertoires were generated with immunoSEQ multiplex PCR, while TCRdb's copy carries only in-frame clones and drops some. The table lists around 1.1 million clones, 60% to 85% of them singletons, with more than 0.85% in the top ten. The clonotype originates from a man aged 18-30 years in good health. Some clones in this sample may be carry-over from other donors' samples. The specimen was memory CD4+ T cells from PBMCs. Described subset: CD45RA-negative fraction. The genes are TRBV7-2 and TRBJ1-5, with 8 positions matching TRBD1. The CDR3 nucleotides are TGTGCCAGCAGCTTCTTCCAGGGGGCCGGCAATCAGCCCCAGCATTTT. It translates to CASSFFQGAGNQPQHF.